Listed below are T cell receptor beta chains from one sample, sequenced in a study of beta chain features in type 1 diabetes. Clones were read by immunoSEQ multiplex PCR, and TCRdb kept only the in-frame ones, dropping some. The sample contains 860,000 or so clones, about 17% of which appear only once. Sequencing input: naive CD4+ T cells from blood. These receptors were taken from a woman between 18 and 29 years old in good health. Both conserved end residues are part of each CDR3. Fields, in order: clone size, V gene, D gene, J gene, CDR3 protein, CDR3 DNA. D genes are given only for firm matches. The size of a clone is reported for some rows only, either as once, few or many, or as a class for expanded clones.

abundance: -
v_gene: TRBV18
d_gene: TRBD1
j_gene: TRBJ2-7
CDR3aa: CASSNDRGPTYEQYF
CDR3nt: TGTGCCAGCTCAAACGACAGGGGACCCACCTACGAGCAGTACTTC

abundance: few
v_gene: TRBV4-2
d_gene: -
j_gene: TRBJ2-5
CDR3aa: CASSQMGDSRILGETQYF
CDR3nt: TGTGCCAGCAGTCAGATGGGTGACTCGCGCATCCTGGGAGAGACCCAGTACTTC

abundance: few
v_gene: TRBV7-8
d_gene: -
j_gene: TRBJ2-2
CDR3aa: CASSLRVTENTGELFF
CDR3nt: TGTGCCAGCAGCTTAAGGGTGACAGAGAACACCGGGGAGCTGTTTTTT

abundance: -
v_gene: TRBV27
d_gene: TRBD2
j_gene: TRBJ2-1
CDR3aa: CASSLKRGLAGIYNEQFF
CDR3nt: TGTGCCAGCAGTTTAAAAAGGGGACTAGCGGGAATTTACAATGAGCAGTTCTTC

abundance: -
v_gene: TRBV9
d_gene: -
j_gene: TRBJ2-3
CDR3aa: CASSVAFVSTDTQYF
CDR3nt: TGTGCCAGCAGCGTAGCCTTCGTGAGCACAGATACGCAGTATTTT

abundance: few
v_gene: TRBV9
d_gene: -
j_gene: TRBJ1-1
CDR3aa: CASSARLANTEAFF
CDR3nt: TGTGCCAGCAGCGCACGTTTGGCGAACACTGAAGCTTTCTTT

abundance: -
v_gene: TRBV11-3
d_gene: -
j_gene: TRBJ2-3
CDR3aa: CASSTLSSPTQYF
CDR3nt: TGTGCCAGCAGCACCCTGTCTAGCCCTACGCAGTATTTT

abundance: -
v_gene: TRBV2
d_gene: TRBD2
j_gene: TRBJ2-7
CDR3aa: CASSDPFGAGGHYEQYF
CDR3nt: TGTGCCAGCAGTGATCCCTTCGGAGCGGGAGGACACTACGAGCAGTACTTC

abundance: few
v_gene: TRBV14
d_gene: TRBD2
j_gene: TRBJ2-1
CDR3aa: CASSTGLGGYNEQFF
CDR3nt: TGTGCCAGCAGCACGGGACTAGGGGGATACAATGAGCAGTTCTTC

abundance: few
v_gene: TRBV9
d_gene: TRBD2
j_gene: TRBJ2-3
CDR3aa: CASSADITSGSSDTQYF
CDR3nt: TGTGCCAGCAGCGCCGATATCACTAGCGGGAGTTCAGATACGCAGTATTTT

abundance: few
v_gene: TRBV7-2
d_gene: -
j_gene: TRBJ2-1
CDR3aa: CASSLDSYNEQFF
CDR3nt: TGTGCCAGCAGCTTAGATTCGTACAATGAGCAGTTCTTC